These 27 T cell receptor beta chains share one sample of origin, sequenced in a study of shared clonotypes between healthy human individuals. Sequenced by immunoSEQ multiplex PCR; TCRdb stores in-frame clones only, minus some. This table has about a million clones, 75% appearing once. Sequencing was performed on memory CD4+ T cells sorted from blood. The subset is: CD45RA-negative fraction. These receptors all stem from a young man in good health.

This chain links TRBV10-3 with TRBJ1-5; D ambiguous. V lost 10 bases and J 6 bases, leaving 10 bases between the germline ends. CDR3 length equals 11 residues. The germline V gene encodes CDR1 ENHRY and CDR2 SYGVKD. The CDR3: CATSWAQPQHF. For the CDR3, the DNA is TGTGCCACCTCATGGGCTCAGCCCCAGCATTTT.

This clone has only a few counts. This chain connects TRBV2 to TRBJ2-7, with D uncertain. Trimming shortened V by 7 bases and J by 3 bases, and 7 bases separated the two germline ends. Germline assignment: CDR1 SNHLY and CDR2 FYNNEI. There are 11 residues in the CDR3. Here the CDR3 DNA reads TGTGCCAGCACCTCAATCTACGAGCAGTACTTC. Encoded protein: CASTSIYEQYF.

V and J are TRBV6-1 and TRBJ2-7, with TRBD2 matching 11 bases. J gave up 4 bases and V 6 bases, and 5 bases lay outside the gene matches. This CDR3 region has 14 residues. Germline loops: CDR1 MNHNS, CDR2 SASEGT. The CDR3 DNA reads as TGTGCCAGCAGGCCCGGGACTAGCGGTTACGAGCAGTACTTC. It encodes CASRPGTSGYEQYF.

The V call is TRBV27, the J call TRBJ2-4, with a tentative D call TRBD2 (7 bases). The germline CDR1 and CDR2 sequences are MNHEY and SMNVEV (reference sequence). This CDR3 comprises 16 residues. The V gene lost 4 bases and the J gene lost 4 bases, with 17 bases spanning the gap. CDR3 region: CASSSNGGREKNIQYF. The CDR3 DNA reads TGTGCCAGCAGTTCGAACGGGGGGCGGGAAAAAAACATTCAGTACTTC.

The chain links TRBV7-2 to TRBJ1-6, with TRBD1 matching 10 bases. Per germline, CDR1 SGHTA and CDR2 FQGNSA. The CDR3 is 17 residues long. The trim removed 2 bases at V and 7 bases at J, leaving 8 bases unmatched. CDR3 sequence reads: CASSLLPGTGVNSPLHF. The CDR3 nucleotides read TGTGCCAGCAGCTTACTCCCTGGGACAGGGGTAAATTCACCCCTCCACTTT.

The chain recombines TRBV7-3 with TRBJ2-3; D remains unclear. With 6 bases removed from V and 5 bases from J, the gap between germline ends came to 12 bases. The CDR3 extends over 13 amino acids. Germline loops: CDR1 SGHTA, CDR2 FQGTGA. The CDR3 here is CASSKVGVDTQYF. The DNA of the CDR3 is TGTGCCAGCAGTAAAGTAGGAGTAGATACGCAGTATTTT. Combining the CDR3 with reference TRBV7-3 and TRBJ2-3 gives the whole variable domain GAGVSQTPSNKVTEKGKYVELRCDPISGHTALYWYRQSLGQGPEFLIYFQGTGAADDSGLPNDRFFAVRPEGSVSTLKIQRTERGDSAVYLCASSKVGVDTQYFGPGTRLTVL.

CDR3 sequence reads: CASSLEGVTSYEQYF. In DNA form, the CDR3 reads TGTGCCAGCAGCTTGGAAGGCGTGACCTCCTACGAGCAGTACTTC. The chain carries TRBV7-2 and TRBJ2-7; D call uncertain. V lost 3 bases and J 0 bases, leaving 12 bases between the germline ends. The CDR3 length is 15 residues. Germline lookup yields CDR1 SGHTA and CDR2 FQGNSA.

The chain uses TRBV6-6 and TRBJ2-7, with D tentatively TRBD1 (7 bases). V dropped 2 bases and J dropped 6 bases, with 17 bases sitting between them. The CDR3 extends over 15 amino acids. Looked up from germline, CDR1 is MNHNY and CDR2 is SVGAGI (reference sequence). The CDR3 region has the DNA TGTGCCAGCAGTTACCAGGGGGGCAGGGGAGGCGAGCAGTACTTC. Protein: CASSYQGGRGGEQYF.

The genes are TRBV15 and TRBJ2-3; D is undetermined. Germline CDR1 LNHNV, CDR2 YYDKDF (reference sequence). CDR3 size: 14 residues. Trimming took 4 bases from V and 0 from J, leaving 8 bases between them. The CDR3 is CATSTPSSTDTQYF. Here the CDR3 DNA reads TGTGCCACCAGCACCCCTTCTAGCACAGATACGCAGTATTTT. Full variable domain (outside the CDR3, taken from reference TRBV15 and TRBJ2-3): DAMVIQNPRYQVTQFGKPVTLSCSQTLNHNVMYWYQQKSSQAPKLLFHYYDKDFNNEADTPDNFQSRRPNTSFCFLDIRSPGLGDTAMYLCATSTPSSTDTQYFGPGTRLTVL.

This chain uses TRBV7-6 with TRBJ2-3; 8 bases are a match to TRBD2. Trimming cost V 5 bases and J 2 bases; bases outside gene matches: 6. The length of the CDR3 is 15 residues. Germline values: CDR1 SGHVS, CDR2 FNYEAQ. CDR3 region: CASSRTSPHTDTQYF. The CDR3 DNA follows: TGTGCCAGCAGCAGGACTAGCCCTCACACAGATACGCAGTATTTT.

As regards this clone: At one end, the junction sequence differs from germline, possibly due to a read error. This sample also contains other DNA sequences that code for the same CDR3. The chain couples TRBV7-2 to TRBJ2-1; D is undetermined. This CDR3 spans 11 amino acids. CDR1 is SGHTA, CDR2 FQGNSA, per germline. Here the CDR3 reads CASTLYNEQFF. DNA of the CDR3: TGTGCCAGCACCTTATACAATGAGCAGTTCTTC. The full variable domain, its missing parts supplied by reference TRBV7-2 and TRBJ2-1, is GAGVSQSPSNKVTEKGKDVELRCDPISGHTALYWYRQSLGQGLEFLIYFQGNSAPDKSGLPSDRFSAERTGGSVSTLTIQRTQQEDSAVYLCASTLYNEQFFGPGTRLTVL.

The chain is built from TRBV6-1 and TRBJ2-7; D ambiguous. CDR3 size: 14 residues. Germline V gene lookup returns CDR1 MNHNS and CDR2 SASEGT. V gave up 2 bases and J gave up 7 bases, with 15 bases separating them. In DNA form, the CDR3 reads TGTGCCAGCAGTGAAACTCCTTACTTTTTGGAGCAGTACTTC. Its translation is CASSETPYFLEQYF.

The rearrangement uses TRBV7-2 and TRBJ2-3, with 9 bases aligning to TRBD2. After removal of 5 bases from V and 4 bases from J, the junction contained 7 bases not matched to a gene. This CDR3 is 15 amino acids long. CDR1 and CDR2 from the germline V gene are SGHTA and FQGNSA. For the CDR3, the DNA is TGTGCCAGCAGCGGAAGCGGGAGGAGGGCAGATACGCAGTATTTT. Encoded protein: CASSGSGRRADTQYF.

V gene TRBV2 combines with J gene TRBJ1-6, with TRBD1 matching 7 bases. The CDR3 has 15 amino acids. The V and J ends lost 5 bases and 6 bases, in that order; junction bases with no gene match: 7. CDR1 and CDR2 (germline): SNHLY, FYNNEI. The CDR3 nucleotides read TGTGCCAGCAGTCCCGAGGGGGCGAGTAATTCACCCCTCCACTTT. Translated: CASSPEGASNSPLHF.

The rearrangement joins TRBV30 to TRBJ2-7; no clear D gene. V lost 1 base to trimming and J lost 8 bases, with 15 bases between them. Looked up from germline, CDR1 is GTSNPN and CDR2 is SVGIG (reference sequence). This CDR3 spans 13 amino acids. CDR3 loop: CAWSGWTESKQYF. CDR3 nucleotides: TGTGCCTGGAGTGGTTGGACGGAGTCGAAGCAGTACTTC.

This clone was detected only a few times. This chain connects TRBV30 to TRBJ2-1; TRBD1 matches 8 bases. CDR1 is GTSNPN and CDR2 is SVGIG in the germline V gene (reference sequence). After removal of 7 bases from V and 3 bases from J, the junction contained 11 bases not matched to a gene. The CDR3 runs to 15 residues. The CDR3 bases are TGTGCCTTAAATGGTGGACAGGGTAACTACAATGAGCAGTTCTTC. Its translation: CALNGGQGNYNEQFF.

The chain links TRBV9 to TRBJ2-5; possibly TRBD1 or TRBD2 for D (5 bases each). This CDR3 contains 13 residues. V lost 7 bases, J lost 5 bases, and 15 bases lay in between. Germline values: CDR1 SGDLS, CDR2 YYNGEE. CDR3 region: CASAGTRGETQYF. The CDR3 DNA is TGTGCCAGCGCCGGGACCCGCGGGGAGACCCAGTACTTC.

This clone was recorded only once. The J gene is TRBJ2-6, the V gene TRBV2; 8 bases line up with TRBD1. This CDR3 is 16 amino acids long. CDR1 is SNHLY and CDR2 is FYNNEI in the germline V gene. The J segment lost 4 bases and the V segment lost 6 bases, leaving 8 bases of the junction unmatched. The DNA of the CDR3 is TGTGCCAGCAGCTTCAGGACAGGGTCGGGGGCCAACGTCCTGACTTTC. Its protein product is CASSFRTGSGANVLTF.

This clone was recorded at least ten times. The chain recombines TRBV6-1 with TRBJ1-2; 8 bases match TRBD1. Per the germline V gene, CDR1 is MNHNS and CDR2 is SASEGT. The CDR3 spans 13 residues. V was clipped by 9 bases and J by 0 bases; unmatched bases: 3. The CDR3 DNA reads TGTGCCAGTCAGGGGGCAGCTAACTATGGCTACACCTTC. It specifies CASQGAANYGYTF.

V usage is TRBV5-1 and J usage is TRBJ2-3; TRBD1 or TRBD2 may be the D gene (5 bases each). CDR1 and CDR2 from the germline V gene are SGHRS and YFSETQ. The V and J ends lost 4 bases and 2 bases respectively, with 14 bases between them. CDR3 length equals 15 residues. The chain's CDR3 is CASSQLGTSTDTQYF. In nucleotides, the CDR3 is TGCGCCAGCAGCCAACTTGGGACCTCCACAGATACGCAGTATTTT.

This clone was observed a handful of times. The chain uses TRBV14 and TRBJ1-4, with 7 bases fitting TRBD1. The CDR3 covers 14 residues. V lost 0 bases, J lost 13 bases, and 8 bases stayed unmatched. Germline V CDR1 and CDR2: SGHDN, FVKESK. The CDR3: CASSQDTQGVRLFF. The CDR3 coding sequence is TGTGCCAGCAGCCAAGATACGCAGGGGGTTCGACTGTTTTTT.

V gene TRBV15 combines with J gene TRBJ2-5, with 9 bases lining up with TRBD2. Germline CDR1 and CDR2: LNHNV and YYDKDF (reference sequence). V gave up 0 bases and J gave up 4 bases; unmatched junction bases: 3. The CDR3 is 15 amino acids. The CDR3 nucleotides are TGTGCCACCAGCAGAGACGGCGGGGGGGCAGAGACCCAGTACTTC. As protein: CATSRDGGGAETQYF.

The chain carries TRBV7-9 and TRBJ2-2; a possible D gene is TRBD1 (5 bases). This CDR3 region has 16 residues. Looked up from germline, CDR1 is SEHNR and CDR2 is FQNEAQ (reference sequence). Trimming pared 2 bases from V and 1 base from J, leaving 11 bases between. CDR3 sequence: CASSLFRVKNTGELFF. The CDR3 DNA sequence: TGTGCCAGCAGCTTATTCAGGGTAAAGAACACCGGGGAGCTGTTTTTT.

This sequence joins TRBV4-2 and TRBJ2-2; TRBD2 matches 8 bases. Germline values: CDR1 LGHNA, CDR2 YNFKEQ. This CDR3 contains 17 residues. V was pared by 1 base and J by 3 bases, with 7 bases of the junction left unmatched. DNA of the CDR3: TGTGCCAGCAGCCAAGGTTCGAGCGGGGGTTACACCGGGGAGCTGTTTTTT. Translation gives CASSQGSSGGYTGELFF.

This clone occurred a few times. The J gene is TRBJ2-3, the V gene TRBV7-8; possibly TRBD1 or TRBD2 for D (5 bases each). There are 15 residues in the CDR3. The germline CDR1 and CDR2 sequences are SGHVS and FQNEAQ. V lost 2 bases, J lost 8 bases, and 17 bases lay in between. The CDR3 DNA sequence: TGTGCCAGCAGCTTACCGCGCTCAGGGAGCCCTACGCAGTATTTT. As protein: CASSLPRSGSPTQYF. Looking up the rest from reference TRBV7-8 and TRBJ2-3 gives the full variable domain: GAGVSQSPRYKVAKRGQDVALRCDPISGHVSLFWYQQALGQGPEFLTYFQNEAQLDKSGLPSDRFFAERPEGSVSTLKIQRTQQEDSAVYLCASSLPRSGSPTQYFGPGTRLTVL.

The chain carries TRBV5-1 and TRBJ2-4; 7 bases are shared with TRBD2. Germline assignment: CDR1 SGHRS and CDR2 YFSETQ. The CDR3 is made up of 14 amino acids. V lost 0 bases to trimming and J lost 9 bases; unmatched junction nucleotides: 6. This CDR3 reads CASSLEAGSVIQYF. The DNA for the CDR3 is TGCGCCAGCAGCTTGGAAGCGGGGTCGGTCATTCAGTACTTC.

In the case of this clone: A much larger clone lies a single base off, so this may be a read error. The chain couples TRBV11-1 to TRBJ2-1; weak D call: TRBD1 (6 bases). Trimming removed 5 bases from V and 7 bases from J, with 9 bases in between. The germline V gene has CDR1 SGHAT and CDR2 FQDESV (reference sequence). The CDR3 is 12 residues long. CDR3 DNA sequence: TGTGCCAGCAGCCCGGACAGAAATGAGCAGTTCTTC. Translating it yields CASSPDRNEQFF.